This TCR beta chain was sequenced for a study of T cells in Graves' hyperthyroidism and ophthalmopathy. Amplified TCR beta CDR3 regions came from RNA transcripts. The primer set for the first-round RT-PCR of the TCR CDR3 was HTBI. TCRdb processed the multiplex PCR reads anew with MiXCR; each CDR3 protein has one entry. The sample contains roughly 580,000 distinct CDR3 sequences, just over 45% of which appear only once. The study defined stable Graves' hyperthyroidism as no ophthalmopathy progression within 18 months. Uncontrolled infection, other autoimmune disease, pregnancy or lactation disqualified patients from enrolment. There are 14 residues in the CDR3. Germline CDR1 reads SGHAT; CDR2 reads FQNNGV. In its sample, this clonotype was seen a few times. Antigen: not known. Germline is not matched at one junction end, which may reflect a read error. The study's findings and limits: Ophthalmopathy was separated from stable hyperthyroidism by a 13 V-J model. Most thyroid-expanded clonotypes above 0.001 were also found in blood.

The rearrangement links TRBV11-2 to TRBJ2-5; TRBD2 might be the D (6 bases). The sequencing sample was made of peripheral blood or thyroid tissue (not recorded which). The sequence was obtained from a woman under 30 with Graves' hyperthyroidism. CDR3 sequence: CASSQGGAAGTQYF. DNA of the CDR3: TGCGCCAGCAGCCAAGGAGGGGCGGCGGGGACCCAGTACTTC.